The present T cell receptor (beta chain) was sequenced within a study of OX40 agonist ivuxolimab in advanced cancers. Study context: Ivuxolimab was delivered to patients intravenously every 2 weeks at doses spanning 0.01 to 10 mg/kg. Study-wide findings and caveats: Clonal expansion by week 6 occurred in CD4+ and CD8+ blood T cells (at 0.1 to 3.0 mg/kg). Expanded clones were, on average, more numerous among CD8+ T cells than CD4+. With doses of 0.1-3.0 mg/kg, partial responders showed among the lowest clonal expansion.

Germline V gene sequence: CDR1 MNHNS, CDR2 SASEGT. Trimming removed 5 bases from V and 7 bases from J; junction bases left unmatched: 6. The CDR3 extends over 15 amino acids. Concerning this clone itself: Antigen: not known.

Only in-frame clones appear in the TCRdb table, and some are missing; sequencing was by immunoSEQ multiplex PCR. Found here are about 52,000 clones, over 70% of them singletons; the top ten hold 9.5% to 15%. The chain has TRBV6-1 and TRBJ1-6; 9 bases line up with TRBD1. Source: CD4+ or CD8+ T cells sorted from blood, taken in a trial of the OX40 agonist ivuxolimab. The clonotype comes from an adult with an advanced solid tumor such as melanoma, head and neck, liver or kidney cancer. The CDR3 reads CASSLRTGVNSPLHF. The CDR3 coding sequence is TGTGCCAGCAGTCTCCGGACAGGGGTGAATTCACCCCTCCACTTT.